This TCR beta chain was observed in a study of T cell changes during pregnancy in multiple sclerosis. Germline CDR1 is SNHLY and CDR2 is FYNNEI. The V end lost 7 bases, the J end lost 9 bases, and 16 bases lay between the germline ends. The CDR3 is 13 residues long. The protocol was immunoSEQ multiplex PCR, while the TCRdb copy is restricted to in-frame clones and leaves out a portion. The data show around 70,000 clones, over 90% seen once. The V call is TRBV2, the J call TRBJ1-5; D ambiguous. This specimen was CD4+ T cells from peripheral blood mononuclear cells, taken after pregnancy. The clonotype was recovered from a female donor with multiple sclerosis, enrolled in a pregnancy study. DNA of the CDR3: TGTGCCAGCAATTGGGCTTACTCGCGGCCCCAGCATTTT. This encodes CASNWAYSRPQHF.